This entry lists 13 T cell receptor beta chains sequenced from one sample in a study of blood T cell repertoires in COVID-19. The table came from immunoSEQ multiplex PCR; TCRdb's copy has only in-frame clones and leaves some out. The data contain a few hundred thousand clones, 75% to 90% of them singletons. Sequenced input: PBMCs or T cells enriched from blood (not recorded which). The receptors were sampled from a man aged 30 to 45 who had recovered from COVID-19.

The chain links TRBV5-1 to TRBJ2-7; maybe TRBD1 (6 bases). CDR1 SGHRS and CDR2 YFSETQ come from the germline V gene. Trimming removed 5 bases from V and 4 bases from J, with 16 bases in between. The CDR3 loop spans 14 amino acids. CDR3 in DNA: TGCGCCAGCAGATCAGGACAGCGAGCTTACGAGCAGTACTTC. It yields the protein CASRSGQRAYEQYF. The full variable domain, its missing parts supplied by reference TRBV5-1 and TRBJ2-7, is KAGVTQTPRYLIKTRGQQVTLSCSPISGHRSVSWYQQTPGQGLQFLFEYFSETQRNKGNFPGRFSGRQFSNSRSEMNVSTLELGDSALYLCASRSGQRAYEQYFGPGTRLTVT.

This chain connects TRBV5-1 to TRBJ2-7; TRBD1 matches 11 bases. CDR3 size: 16 residues. Trimming cost V 0 bases and J 3 bases; bases outside gene matches: 5. Looked up from germline, CDR1 is SGHRS and CDR2 is YFSETQ. The CDR3 spells CASSLGTGGAGYEQYF. CDR3 sequence (DNA): TGCGCCAGCAGCTTGGGGACAGGGGGCGCAGGCTACGAGCAGTACTTC.

The V gene is TRBV18, the J gene TRBJ2-7; TRBD1 matches at 8 bases. CDR3 length: 14 residues. Germline V gives CDR1 KGHSH, CDR2 LQKENI. J gave up 2 bases and V 3 bases, and 3 bases lay outside the gene matches. CDR3: CASSPGTGTYEQYF. In DNA form, the CDR3 reads TGTGCCAGCTCACCGGGGACAGGTACCTACGAGCAGTACTTC.

This rearrangement joins TRBV2 to TRBJ2-7, with a tentative D call TRBD2 (5 bases). CDR1 is SNHLY, CDR2 FYNNEI, per germline. The CDR3 consists of 12 residues. V was cut by 3 bases and J by 3 bases, with 6 bases left in between. The CDR3 sequence is CASSDDYYEQYF. CDR3 bases: TGTGCCAGCAGTGACGACTACTACGAGCAGTACTTC.

This clone appeared a few times. V gene TRBV5-4 combines with J gene TRBJ2-7, with TRBD2 as a possible D gene (6 bases). V lost 4 bases and J 4 bases, leaving 15 bases between the germline ends. The CDR3 covers 14 residues. Germline-derived CDR1 and CDR2 are SGHNT and YYREEE (reference sequence). The DNA of the CDR3 is TGTGCCAGCAGCCCGGGACTCGCCAAATACGAGCAGTACTTC. It specifies CASSPGLAKYEQYF.

The chain employs TRBV2 and TRBJ1-4; weak D call: TRBD1 (6 bases). V was trimmed by 8 bases and J by 11 bases, leaving 21 bases between them. The CDR3 extends over 14 amino acids. Germline V lookup: CDR1 SNHLY, CDR2 FYNNEI. The CDR3 is CASALQGPQGKLFF. CDR3 DNA: TGTGCCAGCGCATTACAGGGTCCCCAGGGGAAACTGTTTTTT. The complete variable domain, with remaining parts taken from reference TRBV2 and TRBJ1-4, reads EPEVTQTPSHQVTQMGQEVILRCVPISNHLYFYWYRQILGQKVEFLVSFYNNEISEKSEIFDDQFSVERPDGSNFTLKIRSTKLEDSAMYFCASALQGPQGKLFFGSGTQLSVL.

In DNA, the CDR3 is TGTGCCAGCAGCTTAGGGCAGACCGGGGAGCTGTTTTTT. The encoded protein is CASSLGQTGELFF. This chain joins TRBV7-3 and TRBJ2-2; D not certain. Germline values: CDR1 SGHTA, CDR2 FQGTGA. The CDR3 contains 13 residues. Trimming left V 2 bases short and J 5 bases short, with 6 bases between.

The V gene is TRBV5-1, the J gene TRBJ2-1, with D perhaps matching TRBD1 (6 bases). The length of the CDR3 is 13 residues. Germline CDR1 reads SGHRS; CDR2 reads YFSETQ. Trimming pared 0 bases from V and 12 bases from J, leaving 13 bases between. The CDR3 is CASSLASGDRQFF. The DNA for the CDR3 is TGCGCCAGCAGCTTGGCGTCAGGGGATAGGCAGTTCTTC.

This rearrangement joins TRBV5-1 to TRBJ1-1; a possible D gene is TRBD1 (6 bases). V gave up 0 bases and J gave up 3 bases, with 12 bases separating them. The germline gives CDR1 SGHRS, CDR2 YFSETQ. The CDR3 covers 15 residues. In DNA, the CDR3 is TGCGCCAGCAGCTTGGATTCGGGGGGCTACACTGAAGCTTTCTTT. This codes for CASSLDSGGYTEAFF.

The rearrangement links TRBV7-9 to TRBJ2-4; 10 bases map to TRBD1. CDR1 and CDR2 (germline): SEHNR, FQNEAQ (reference sequence). The CDR3 is 15 amino acids. J gave up 7 bases and V 5 bases, and 8 bases lay outside the gene matches. CDR3 sequence (DNA): TGTGCCAGCAGCGGGCTGACAGGGGGCTTGAACATTCAGTACTTC. Protein: CASSGLTGGLNIQYF.

The chain recombines TRBV7-3 with TRBJ1-2; D might be TRBD1 (6 bases). The germline V gene has CDR1 SGHTA and CDR2 FQGTGA. Between the trimmed V and J ends, which lost 5 bases and 4 bases, there was a span of 14 bases. This CDR3 spans 14 amino acids. CDR3 in amino acids: CASSLQGRGYGYTF. The CDR3 DNA reads as TGTGCCAGCAGCCTTCAGGGGAGAGGCTATGGCTACACCTTC.

The V call is TRBV2, the J call TRBJ1-1; 7 positions agree with TRBD1. The CDR3 runs 12 residues. Germline values: CDR1 SNHLY, CDR2 FYNNEI. With 8 bases clipped from V and 4 bases from J, the junction kept 4 bases outside the gene matches. The CDR3, as DNA: TGTGCCAGCCGACAGGGAGGCACTGAAGCTTTCTTT. Its protein is CASRQGGTEAFF.

This sequence joins TRBV6-4 and TRBJ2-2; TRBD2 might be the D (5 bases). Germline V gene sequence: CDR1 MRHNA, CDR2 SNTAGT. Trimming pared 6 bases from V and 6 bases from J, leaving 11 bases between. The CDR3 is made up of 13 amino acids. The CDR3 protein is CASSYTEAGELFF. The CDR3 DNA reads as TGTGCCAGCAGCTACACGGAGGCCGGGGAGCTGTTTTTT.